One and the same sample provided the 24 T cell receptor beta chains below, sequenced in a study of graft-versus-host responses after intestinal transplantation. Clones were read by immunoSEQ multiplex PCR, and TCRdb kept only the in-frame ones, dropping some. The sample lists over 100,000 clones; roughly 95% were seen once. Antigens for these TCRs are unknown. Specimen: unstimulated CD8+ T cells sorted from spleen or lymph node cells, collected before intestinal transplant. The receptors were sampled from a human donor who received an intestinal transplant.

V usage is TRBV19 and J usage is TRBJ2-1; 14 nucleotides line up with TRBD2. CDR3 length: 15 amino acids. Losses at the gene ends were 3 bases for V and 8 bases for J; bases not matched to a gene: 3. Germline V gene sequence: CDR1 LNHDA, CDR2 SQIVND (reference sequence). Written as DNA, the CDR3 is TGTGCCAGTAGTATCGGGACTAGCGGGGGAGATGAGCAGTTCTTC. Translation: CASSIGTSGGDEQFF.

The chain has TRBV19 and TRBJ1-5; TRBD1 matches 9 bases. The V gene's germline CDR1 is LNHDA and CDR2 SQIVND (reference sequence). This CDR3 contains 15 residues. Unmatched junction bases numbered 9, after V lost 7 bases and J lost 5 bases. The CDR3, as DNA: TGTGCCAGTACTACGGGACAGGGTGGGTATCAGCCCCAGCATTTT. This sequence encodes CASTTGQGGYQPQHF.

The chain recombines TRBV4-3 with TRBJ2-5; 14 bases match TRBD2. CDR1 and CDR2 (germline): LGHNA, YSLEER. CDR3 length: 16 residues. J was trimmed by 4 bases and V by 4 bases; bases with no gene match: 5. CDR3 protein: CASSPGTSGRAETQYF. In nucleotides, the CDR3 is TGCGCCAGCAGCCCAGGGACTAGCGGGAGAGCAGAGACCCAGTACTTC.

This sequence joins TRBV27 and TRBJ2-1; possible D gene TRBD1, 6 bases. Germline CDR1 and CDR2: MNHEY and SMNVEV (reference sequence). CDR3 length: 16 amino acids. V lost 5 bases to trimming and J lost 0 bases, with 14 bases between them. Written as DNA, the CDR3 is TGTGCCAGCAGTCCCCTCCCGACAGGCTCCTACAATGAGCAGTTCTTC. Amino acid sequence: CASSPLPTGSYNEQFF.

DNA of the CDR3: TGTGCCAGCGGCCTAGTAGCGGGAGGCTCTCCCTACGAGCAGTACTTC. Translating it yields CASGLVAGGSPYEQYF. This chain links TRBV2 with TRBJ2-7; 10 bases agree with TRBD2. Per germline, CDR1 SNHLY and CDR2 FYNNEI. The CDR3 sequence is 16 residues long. J gave up 2 bases and V 8 bases, and 12 bases lay outside the gene matches.

This chain joins TRBV27 and TRBJ1-2, with D maybe TRBD1 (6 bases). This CDR3 comprises 12 residues. Germline V gives CDR1 MNHEY, CDR2 SMNVEV (reference sequence). Deletions cut 3 bases from V and 8 bases from J, with 10 bases between. The DNA of the CDR3 is TGTGCCAGCAGTTTGACAGGCTTGGGCTACACCTTC. It translates to CASSLTGLGYTF.

The chain carries TRBV15 and TRBJ1-1; D unclear. Germline V gene sequence: CDR1 LNHNV, CDR2 YYDKDF (reference sequence). The CDR3 is made up of 15 amino acids. Trimming took 0 bases from V and 4 from J, leaving 12 bases between them. CDR3 protein: CATSRDLRERTEAFF. CDR3 nucleotide sequence: TGTGCCACCAGCAGAGATTTAAGGGAGCGCACTGAAGCTTTCTTT. Looking up the rest from reference TRBV15 and TRBJ1-1 gives the full variable domain: DAMVIQNPRYQVTQFGKPVTLSCSQTLNHNVMYWYQQKSSQAPKLLFHYYDKDFNNEADTPDNFQSRRPNTSFCFLDIRSPGLGDTAMYLCATSRDLRERTEAFFGQGTRLTVV.

This clone was seen a handful of times. V is TRBV7-9 and J is TRBJ1-4; no definite D call. Germline V lookup: CDR1 SEHNR, CDR2 FQNEAQ (reference sequence). The V gene lost 0 bases and the J gene lost 7 bases, with 9 bases spanning the gap. The CDR3 runs 14 residues. This CDR3 reads CASSLAEPLEKLFF. The CDR3 region has the DNA TGTGCCAGCAGCTTAGCGGAACCCCTTGAAAAACTGTTTTTT.

V gene TRBV11-2 combines with J gene TRBJ2-1; D call uncertain. V lost 3 bases and J lost 3, with 12 bases in between. Germline-derived CDR1 and CDR2 are SGHAT and FQNNGV. This CDR3 is built from 15 residues. As DNA, the CDR3 is TGTGCCAGCAGCTTTAGGACCGAGATCTACAATGAGCAGTTCTTC. Translating gives CASSFRTEIYNEQFF.

Only one count was recorded for this clone. The genes are TRBV13 and TRBJ2-6, with D hard to call. This CDR3 comprises 16 residues. CDR1 and CDR2 (germline): PRHDT, FYEKMQ (reference sequence). V lost 4 bases to trimming and J lost 0 bases, with 10 bases between them. CDR3 sequence: CASSSPVTSGANVLTF. The CDR3 bases are TGTGCCAGCAGCTCCCCCGTTACCTCTGGGGCCAACGTCCTGACTTTC.

The chain joins TRBV4-3 to TRBJ2-2, with no clear D. The length of the CDR3 is 16 residues. The V and J ends lost 0 bases and 5 bases respectively, with 13 bases between them. The germline gives CDR1 LGHNA, CDR2 YSLEER. CDR3 coding DNA: TGCGCCAGCAGCCAAGATATTGCTAGTAGGACCGGGGAGCTGTTTTTT. Translation: CASSQDIASRTGELFF.

This chain links TRBV4-1 with TRBJ2-1; maybe TRBD2 (6 bases). Trimming shortened V by 0 bases and J by 1 base, and 16 bases separated the two germline ends. Germline assignment: CDR1 MGHRA and CDR2 YSYEKL. CDR3 length: 18 amino acids. CDR3 DNA: TGCGCCAGCAGCCAAGAAGGAGGAGTGGGGGGTTCCTACAATGAGCAGTTCTTC. This sequence encodes CASSQEGGVGGSYNEQFF.

The rearrangement joins TRBV7-3 to TRBJ1-1, with D perhaps TRBD1 (5 bases). The CDR3 runs to 16 residues. Germline V gene sequence: CDR1 SGHTA, CDR2 FQGTGA. V lost 1 base, J lost 1 base, and 13 bases lay in between. The CDR3 here is CASSLIRRGENTEAFF. For the CDR3, the DNA is TGTGCCAGCAGCTTAATTCGGAGGGGAGAGAACACTGAAGCTTTCTTT.

The chain is built from TRBV7-9 and TRBJ1-1; 11 nucleotides line up with TRBD1. In germline, CDR1 is SEHNR, CDR2 FQNEAQ (reference sequence). With 5 bases clipped from V and 2 bases from J, the junction kept 4 bases outside the gene matches. The CDR3 is 15 amino acids. For the CDR3, the DNA is TGTGCCAGCAGCGGGTGGACAGGGGGCAACACTGAAGCTTTCTTT. Protein product: CASSGWTGGNTEAFF.

The rearrangement uses TRBV7-6 and TRBJ2-5, with TRBD1 matching over 11 bases. The J call may be incorrect, as the DNA end agrees better with TRBJ2-7. The CDR3 is made up of 13 amino acids. Germline values: CDR1 SGHVS, CDR2 FNYEAQ. CDR3 coding DNA: TGTGCCAGCGGCAGGGACAGGGGGTACGAGCAGTACTTC. This encodes CASGRDRGYEQYF.

This chain connects TRBV7-8 to TRBJ1-1; D may be TRBD1 (5 bases). V lost 5 bases, J lost 0 bases, and 10 bases lay in between. The CDR3 is 14 residues long. Germline CDR1 SGHVS, CDR2 FQNEAQ. The CDR3 bases are TGTGCCAGCAGCAGGGACGGGGTGAACACTGAAGCTTTCTTT. This translates into CASSRDGVNTEAFF.

The chain links TRBV15 to TRBJ1-4; D gene unclear. Germline CDR1 and CDR2: LNHNV and YYDKDF (reference sequence). V lost 0 bases to trimming and J lost 0 bases, with 8 bases between them. The CDR3 covers 16 residues. The CDR3 coding sequence is TGTGCCACCAGCAGAGAGTGGGGAGCAACTAATGAAAAACTGTTTTTT. Its translation: CATSREWGATNEKLFF.

The chain couples TRBV6-5 to TRBJ1-3; TRBD1 might be the D (5 bases). This CDR3 contains 14 residues. Trimming pared 2 bases from V and 2 bases from J, leaving 7 bases between. Germline values: CDR1 MNHEY, CDR2 SVGAGI. The CDR3, as DNA: TGTGCCAGCAGTTACGGGGGAGCTGGAAACACCATATATTTT. Protein: CASSYGGAGNTIYF.

This chain connects TRBV6-6 to TRBJ2-1, with TRBD2 matching 10 bases. This CDR3 spans 16 amino acids. The trim removed 4 bases at V and 2 bases at J, leaving 5 bases unmatched. The germline CDR1 and CDR2 sequences are MNHNY and SVGAGI (reference sequence). This CDR3 reads CASSLTSGFPYNEQFF. CDR3 nucleotide sequence: TGTGCCAGCAGTTTGACTAGCGGGTTTCCCTACAATGAGCAGTTCTTC.

V gene TRBV5-4 combines with J gene TRBJ2-7, with 7 bases aligning to TRBD1. Unmatched junction bases numbered 2, after V lost 4 bases and J lost 1 base. CDR1 and CDR2 (germline): SGHNT, YYREEE (reference sequence). The CDR3 contains 13 residues. The CDR3 here is CASSMGQSYEQYF. CDR3 in DNA: TGTGCCAGCAGCATGGGACAGTCCTACGAGCAGTACTTC.

This CDR3 is CASSQEYRVADRLFF. The CDR3 region has the DNA TGCGCCAGCAGCCAAGAATACAGGGTCGCGGACAGACTGTTTTTT. The chain combines TRBV4-1 with TRBJ1-4; D perhaps matches TRBD1 (6 bases). This CDR3 comprises 15 residues. CDR1 is MGHRA and CDR2 is YSYEKL in the germline V gene. Trimming pared 0 bases from V and 13 bases from J, leaving 18 bases between.

This sequence joins TRBV10-3 and TRBJ2-1; 10 nucleotides agree with TRBD2. CDR1 and CDR2 (germline): ENHRY, SYGVKD. CDR3 length equals 15 residues. J lost 3 bases, V lost 3 bases, and 2 bases had no gene match. The chain's CDR3 is CAISDGTSDYNEQFF. CDR3 in DNA: TGTGCCATCAGTGACGGGACTAGCGACTACAATGAGCAGTTCTTC.

This rearrangement joins TRBV29-1 to TRBJ2-7, with D possibly TRBD1 on 7 matching bases. Per the germline V gene, CDR1 is SQVTM and CDR2 is ANQGSEA. This CDR3 is built from 18 residues. The V end lost 5 bases, the J end lost 2 bases, and 28 bases lay between the germline ends. CDR3 region: CSVTSPQGDSRGAYEQYF. The CDR3 DNA sequence: TGCAGCGTTACCTCTCCTCAGGGGGACAGTAGGGGGGCCTACGAGCAGTACTTC.

This clone came up once. This chain uses TRBV28 with TRBJ2-7; D could derive from TRBD1 or TRBD2 (5 bases each). V shed 2 bases and J shed 6 bases, with 20 bases lying between them. CDR1 and CDR2 (germline): MDHEN, SYDVKM. The CDR3 runs 16 residues. The CDR3 DNA sequence: TGTGCCAGCAGTTTAAAGGGACCCCCGGGGCGCACCGAGCAGTACTTC. Its protein product is CASSLKGPPGRTEQYF. Full variable domain (rest looked up from reference TRBV28 and TRBJ2-7): DVKVTQSSRYLVKRTGEKVFLECVQDMDHENMFWYRQDPGLGLRLIYFSYDVKMKEKGDIPEGYSVSREKKERFSLILESASTNQTSMYLCASSLKGPPGRTEQYFGPGTRLTVT.